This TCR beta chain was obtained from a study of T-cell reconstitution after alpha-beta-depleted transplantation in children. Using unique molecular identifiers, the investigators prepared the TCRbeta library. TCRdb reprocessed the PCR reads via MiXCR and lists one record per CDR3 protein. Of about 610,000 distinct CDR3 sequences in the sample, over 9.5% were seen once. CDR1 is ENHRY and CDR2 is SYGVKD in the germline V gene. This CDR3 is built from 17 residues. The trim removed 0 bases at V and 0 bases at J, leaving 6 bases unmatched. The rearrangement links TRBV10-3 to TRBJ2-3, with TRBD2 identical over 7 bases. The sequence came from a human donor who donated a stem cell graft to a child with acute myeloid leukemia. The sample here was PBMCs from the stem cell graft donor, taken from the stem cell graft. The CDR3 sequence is CAISESSSGGSTDTQYF. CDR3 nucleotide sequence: TGTGCCATCAGTGAGTCGTCTAGCGGAGGTAGCACAGATACGCAGTATTTT.